This T cell receptor beta chain was retrieved from a study of blood T cell repertoires in COVID-19. This CDR3 is 17 amino acids long. Trimming removed 2 bases from V and 4 bases from J, with 20 bases in between. In germline, CDR1 is SGHTA, CDR2 FQGNSA. As processed by the authors: Estimation of nucleated cell counts was performed using reference gene primer amplification. Method: immunoSEQ multiplex PCR; TCRdb's copy keeps in-frame clones and lacks some. V and J calls and clone size follow that table, whereas D and trimming were derived from the DNA. The sample carries some 150,000 clones, just under 90% recorded once.

Sequencing was done on a sample of peripheral blood. The clonotype was recovered from a woman aged 45-65 years with active or convalescent COVID-19. The chain links TRBV7-2 to TRBJ2-5; no firm D call. In DNA, the CDR3 is TGTGCCAGCAGCTTACTTAGTATTCTGAACTCAGGAGAGACCCAGTACTTC. Translated, it gives CASSLLSILNSGETQYF.